These 18 T cell receptor beta chains originate from one sample sequenced in a study of blood T cell repertoires in COVID-19. Clones were read by immunoSEQ multiplex PCR, and TCRdb kept only the in-frame ones, dropping some. The sample records about 47,000 clones, around 85% being singletons. The sequencing input was peripheral blood. All receptors come from a man in his forties or fifties with acute or convalescent COVID-19.

This CDR3 reads CASSDGQQHQPQHF. The CDR3 DNA is TGTGCCAGCAGTGACGGACAGCAACATCAGCCCCAGCATTTT. This chain links TRBV6-6 with TRBJ1-5; TRBD1 might be the D (6 bases). The V gene lost 5 bases and the J gene lost 5 bases, with 13 bases spanning the gap. The germline CDR1 and CDR2 sequences are MNHNY and SVGAGI (reference sequence). The CDR3 sequence is 14 residues long.

This chain links TRBV12-3 or TRBV12-4 with TRBJ1-1, with D perhaps matching TRBD1 (5 bases). The CDR3 has 13 residues. V lost 1 base to trimming and J lost 6 bases, with 9 bases between them. The CDR3 protein is CASSLVGGAEAFF. The CDR3 DNA is TGTGCCAGCAGTTTAGTTGGGGGGGCTGAAGCTTTCTTT.

V and J are TRBV19 and TRBJ1-4; maybe TRBD1 (6 bases). The CDR3 covers 14 residues. The V end was cut by 3 bases, the J end by 8 bases, with 13 bases between. Per germline, CDR1 LNHDA and CDR2 SQIVND (reference sequence). Here the CDR3 reads CASSILGTHEKLFF. The CDR3 DNA follows: TGTGCCAGTAGTATTTTGGGGACACACGAAAAACTGTTTTTT.

This rearrangement joins TRBV5-1 to TRBJ1-6, with TRBD1 matching 11 bases. Germline V gives CDR1 SGHRS, CDR2 YFSETQ. J lost 6 bases, V lost 0 bases, and 11 bases had no gene match. CDR3 size: 19 residues. DNA of the CDR3: TGCGCCAGCAGCTTGGCCGAATCCTCGGACAGGGGGCTTAATTCACCCCTCCACTTT. It encodes CASSLAESSDRGLNSPLHF.

The chain has TRBV5-4 and TRBJ2-7; the match to TRBD2 covers 10 bases. Germline V gene sequence: CDR1 SGHNT, CDR2 YYREEE (reference sequence). CDR3 size: 14 residues. Germline trimming cut 4 bases from V and 6 bases from J; bases unmatched to any gene: 7. In DNA, the CDR3 is TGTGCCAGCAGCGTGGGACTAGCGCTGGGCGAGCAGTACTTC. Its protein is CASSVGLALGEQYF.

The rearrangement links TRBV6-4 to TRBJ2-2; 7 bases align to TRBD2. Germline CDR1 MRHNA, CDR2 SNTAGT. V dropped 2 bases and J dropped 3; count of bases not matched to a gene: 6. CDR3 length equals 16 residues. The CDR3 DNA follows: TGTGCCAGCAGTGACGGCTCTAGCGGAGACACCGGGGAGCTGTTTTTT. Its translation is CASSDGSSGDTGELFF.

In DNA form, the CDR3 reads TGTGCCAGCAGCGTTTCTAGCGGGCAAGAGACCCAGTACTTC. Translation: CASSVSSGQETQYF. The J gene is TRBJ2-5, the V gene TRBV9; 8 nucleotides line up with TRBD2. The CDR3 contains 14 residues. V was clipped by 2 bases and J by 2 bases; unmatched bases: 2. CDR1 is SGDLS, CDR2 YYNGEE, per germline.

The rearrangement links TRBV5-4 to TRBJ2-3; 7 positions match TRBD1. V gave up 5 bases and J gave up 0 bases; unmatched junction bases: 9. This CDR3 contains 16 residues. Germline-derived CDR1 and CDR2 are SGHNT and YYREEE (reference sequence). This CDR3 reads CASSPGQARSTDTQYF. The CDR3, as DNA: TGTGCCAGCAGTCCCGGACAGGCCAGAAGCACAGATACGCAGTATTTT.

The chain uses TRBV15 and TRBJ2-2, with 8 bases lining up with TRBD1. The CDR3 is 16 amino acids. J lost 2 bases, V lost 1 base, and 3 bases had no gene match. Germline values: CDR1 LNHNV, CDR2 YYDKDF (reference sequence). For the CDR3, the DNA is TGTGCCACCAGCAGAGTCCCAGGGGGCAACACCGGGGAGCTGTTTTTT. Translating it yields CATSRVPGGNTGELFF.

The chain couples TRBV6-2 or TRBV6-3 to TRBJ1-1; D unresolved. Trimming took off 2 bases at V and 4 bases at J, with 11 bases between the two ends. The germline gives CDR1 MNHEY, CDR2 SVGEGT. There are 14 residues in the CDR3. The CDR3 spells CASSYAGSLTEAFF. The CDR3 nucleotides read TGTGCCAGCAGTTACGCTGGGAGTCTCACTGAAGCTTTCTTT.

The V and J genes are TRBV14 and TRBJ1-2, with 9 bases matching TRBD1. Germline V gene data show CDR1 as SGHDN and CDR2 as FVKESK. V shed 5 bases, J shed 2 bases, and the junction held 6 bases outside the gene matches. This CDR3 is built from 15 residues. CDR3 in amino acids: CASSKRDRVNYGYTF. DNA for the CDR3: TGTGCCAGCAGCAAACGGGACAGGGTGAACTATGGCTACACCTTC.

The rearrangement joins TRBV6-7 to TRBJ1-3; D is uncertain. TRBV6-7 is recorded as an ORF, its role being uncertain. V was clipped by 5 bases and J by 3 bases, with 11 bases between them. CDR3 size: 14 residues. The CDR3 DNA reads as TGTGCCAGCAGTGCCTGGGGAGGTGGAAACACCATATATTTT. Its protein product is CASSAWGGGNTIYF.

The sample holds a few counts of this clone. The chain uses TRBV6-5 and TRBJ2-7, with 9 bases lining up with TRBD1. This CDR3 has 15 residues. The germline CDR1 and CDR2 sequences are MNHEY and SVGAGI. J was trimmed by 3 bases and V by 0 bases; bases with no gene match: 3. CDR3 bases: TGTGCCAGCAGTTACTCGGGGACAGGGAGCTACGAGCAGTACTTC. It is translated as CASSYSGTGSYEQYF.

The chain carries TRBV6-5 and TRBJ1-6; the match to TRBD1 covers 9 bases. The CDR3 is 14 amino acids. V was pared by 7 bases and J by 11 bases, with 9 bases of the junction left unmatched. Per germline, CDR1 MNHEY and CDR2 SVGAGI. The CDR3 region has the DNA TGTGCCAGCACGTGGGGGACAGGGAGCGCACCCCTCCACTTT. This gives the protein CASTWGTGSAPLHF.

The genes are TRBV5-6 and TRBJ2-4; 9 nucleotides agree with TRBD1. The CDR3 covers 16 residues. V was pared by 3 bases and J by 0 bases, with 4 bases of the junction left unmatched. Germline V gene sequence: CDR1 SGHDT, CDR2 YYEEEE. CDR3 sequence reads: CASSWGQGLAKNIQYF. CDR3 in DNA: TGTGCCAGCAGCTGGGGACAGGGCTTAGCCAAAAACATTCAGTACTTC. Full variable domain (outside the CDR3, taken from reference TRBV5-6 and TRBJ2-4): DAGVTQSPTHLIKTRGQQVTLRCSPKSGHDTVSWYQQALGQGPQFIFQYYEEEERQRGNFPDRFSGHQFPNYSSELNVNALLLGDSALYLCASSWGQGLAKNIQYFGAGTRLSVL.

This rearrangement joins TRBV14 to TRBJ2-3, with 7 bases fitting TRBD1. The CDR3 consists of 13 residues. The V gene end was trimmed by 3 bases and the J gene end by 8 bases; junction bases not matched to a gene: 5. Germline V gene sequence: CDR1 SGHDN, CDR2 FVKESK. The CDR3 loop is CASSQGQLVTQYF. The CDR3 nucleotides read TGTGCCAGCAGCCAGGGACAGTTGGTTACGCAGTATTTT.

The J gene is TRBJ2-5, the V gene TRBV10-2, with 9 bases fitting TRBD1. This CDR3 region has 19 residues. The V segment lost 5 bases and the J segment 0 bases; nucleotides outside the gene matches: 16. Germline V CDR1 and CDR2: WSHSY, SAAADI. The CDR3 sequence: CASSTIAGTGNLYQETQYF. For the CDR3, the DNA is TGCGCCAGCAGTACCATTGCTGGGACAGGGAATTTGTACCAAGAGACCCAGTACTTC.

The rearrangement joins TRBV4-1 to TRBJ1-2, with 7 positions matching TRBD1. The V gene end was trimmed by 1 base and the J gene end by 5 bases; junction bases not matched to a gene: 7. The germline CDR1 and CDR2 sequences are MGHRA and YSYEKL. There are 15 residues in the CDR3. CDR3 amino acids: CASSQGLGGNYGYTF. Here the CDR3 DNA reads TGCGCCAGCAGCCAAGGTTTAGGGGGCAATTATGGCTACACCTTC.